These 8 T cell receptor beta chains originate from one sample sequenced in a study of cytomegalovirus exposure and HLA in healthy donors. Primers for the PCR totalled 60 Vbeta and 13 Jbeta. Libraries were prepared by immunoSEQ multiplex PCR; TCRdb keeps only in-frame clonotypes and omits some of them. Of 100,000 to 150,000 clones in the sample, about 81% were seen once. Sequenced input: PBMCs. The receptors originated from a woman in her 30s in good health and CMV-seronegative.

DNA of the CDR3: TGTGCCAGCAGCTTAAGGACTAGCGGCGGAGATACGCAGTATTTT. Amino acid sequence: CASSLRTSGGDTQYF. The chain employs TRBV7-9 and TRBJ2-3; 10 nucleotides match TRBD2. Trimming cost V 2 bases and J 5 bases; bases outside gene matches: 4. This CDR3 has 15 amino acids. Germline assignment: CDR1 SEHNR and CDR2 FQNEAQ (reference sequence).

The chain uses TRBV27 and TRBJ2-5; TRBD2 aligns across 10 bases. The CDR3 has 14 amino acids. Per the germline V gene, CDR1 is MNHEY and CDR2 is SMNVEV (reference sequence). V shed 5 bases and J 6 bases; nucleotides not matched to a gene: 6. The chain's CDR3 is CASSPLGLAKTQYF. The CDR3 DNA sequence: TGTGCCAGCAGTCCACTGGGACTAGCGAAGACCCAGTACTTC.

This clone appeared a single time. This sequence joins TRBV29-1 and TRBJ1-1; D is perhaps TRBD1 (6 bases). The CDR3 spans 15 residues. The germline gives CDR1 SQVTM, CDR2 ANQGSEA. V lost 5 bases to trimming and J lost 0 bases, with 16 bases between them. CDR3: CSVWAGAFVNTEAFF. CDR3 DNA sequence: TGCAGCGTTTGGGCAGGGGCATTTGTGAACACTGAAGCTTTCTTT.

This rearrangement joins TRBV27 to TRBJ1-3; possible D gene TRBD1, 6 bases. V lost 2 bases, J lost 7 bases, and 12 bases lay in between. The CDR3 is made up of 14 amino acids. Germline CDR1 MNHEY, CDR2 SMNVEV (reference sequence). The CDR3 sequence is CASSLSRGGNTIYF. CDR3 in DNA: TGTGCCAGCAGTTTAAGCAGGGGAGGGAACACCATATATTTT.

On this clone itself: Other DNA sequences of this sample code for an identical CDR3. This sequence joins TRBV5-6 and TRBJ1-5; D perhaps matches TRBD1 (5 bases). Germline CDR1 SGHDT, CDR2 YYEEEE. Trimming removed 0 bases at V and 2 bases at J, with 12 bases between. The CDR3 has 16 amino acids. The CDR3 DNA is TGTGCCAGCAGCTTGGGTGCGGGGGGTGGCAATCAGCCCCAGCATTTT. As protein: CASSLGAGGGNQPQHF.

A single count supports this clone. The chain joins TRBV11-2 to TRBJ2-3; D not resolved. The CDR3 sequence is 16 residues long. V was pared by 3 bases and J by 4 bases, with 17 bases between. CDR1 SGHAT and CDR2 FQNNGV come from the germline V gene. The CDR3 is CASSFLGGPVPDTQYF. The CDR3 DNA follows: TGTGCCAGCAGCTTTCTGGGTGGGCCTGTACCAGATACGCAGTATTTT.

This clone was picked up one time. The chain couples TRBV29-1 to TRBJ1-1; TRBD1 agrees at 12 bases. V gave up 7 bases and J gave up 7 bases; unmatched junction bases: 10. The germline V gene encodes CDR1 SQVTM and CDR2 ANQGSEA. The CDR3 consists of 14 residues. Written as DNA, the CDR3 is TGCAGCGGGGGACAGGGGGCCTACTCGGGTGAAGCTTTCTTT. It specifies CSGGQGAYSGEAFF. Full variable domain (missing parts from reference TRBV29-1 and TRBJ1-1): SAVISQKPSRDICQRGTSLTIQCQVDSQVTMMFWYRQQPGQSLTLIATANQGSEATYESGFVIDKFPISRPNLTFSTLTVSNMSPEDSSIYLCSGGQGAYSGEAFFGQGTRLTVV.

CDR3 protein: CASSLAGGANVLTF. The CDR3 coding sequence is TGCGCCAGCAGCTTGGCCGGTGGGGCCAACGTCCTGACTTTC. The chain links TRBV5-1 to TRBJ2-6; no firm D call. There are 14 residues in the CDR3. Between the trimmed V and J ends, which lost 0 bases and 3 bases, there was a span of 4 bases. Germline V CDR1 and CDR2: SGHRS, YFSETQ.